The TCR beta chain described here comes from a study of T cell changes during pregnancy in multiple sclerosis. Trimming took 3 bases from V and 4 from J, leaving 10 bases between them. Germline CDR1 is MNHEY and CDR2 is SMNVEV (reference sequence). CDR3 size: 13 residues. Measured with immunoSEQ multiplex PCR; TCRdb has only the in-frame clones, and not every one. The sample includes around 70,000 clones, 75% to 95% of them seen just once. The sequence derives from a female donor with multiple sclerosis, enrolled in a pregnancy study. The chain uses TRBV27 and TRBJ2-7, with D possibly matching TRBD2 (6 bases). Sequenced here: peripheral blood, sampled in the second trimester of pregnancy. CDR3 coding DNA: TGTGCCAGCAGTTTTGCAGGGAGGTACGAGCAGTACTTC. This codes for CASSFAGRYEQYF.